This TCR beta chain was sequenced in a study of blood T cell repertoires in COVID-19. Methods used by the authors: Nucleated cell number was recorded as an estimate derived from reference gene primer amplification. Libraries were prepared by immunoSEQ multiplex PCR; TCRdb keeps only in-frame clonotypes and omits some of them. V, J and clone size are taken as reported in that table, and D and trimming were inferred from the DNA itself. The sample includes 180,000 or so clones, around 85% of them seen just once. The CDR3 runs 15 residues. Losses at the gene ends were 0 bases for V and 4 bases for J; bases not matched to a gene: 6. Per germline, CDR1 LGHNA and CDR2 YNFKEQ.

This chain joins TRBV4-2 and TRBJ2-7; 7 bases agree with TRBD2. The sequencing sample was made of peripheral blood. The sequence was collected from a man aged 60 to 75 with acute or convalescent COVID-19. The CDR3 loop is CASSQEGGDWYEQYF. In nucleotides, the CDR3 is TGTGCCAGCAGCCAAGAGGGAGGGGACTGGTACGAGCAGTACTTC.